This T cell receptor beta chain derives from a study of blood T cell repertoires in COVID-19. At the level of the study: Italy, Spain and the United States were the sources of the convalescent and acute COVID-19 samples. The analysed material was cDNA or gDNA that came from T cells, B-cell-depleted T cells, or PBMCs.

Here immunoSEQ multiplex PCR was the method, and the copy in TCRdb shows in-frame clones only, minus some. The sample includes 150,000 or so clones, about four fifths of them seen just once. The CDR3 sequence is 13 residues long. Trimming took 7 bases from V and 7 from J, leaving 14 bases between them. Germline V gene lookup returns CDR1 MNHEY and CDR2 SMNVEV (reference sequence). In terms of age and location, participants ranged from roughly 18 to 95 years and lived in approximately 24 US areas. Donors of Cohort 3 who recovered were those that had two negative PCRs, clearance, or symptom resolution.

This clonotype was sampled from a woman aged 60-75 years who had recovered from COVID-19. V and J are TRBV27 and TRBJ2-1, with D tentatively TRBD2 (6 bases). The sample comprised PBMCs or T cells enriched from blood (not recorded which). CDR3 protein: CASTLGGGNEQFF. CDR3 DNA sequence: TGTGCCAGCACACTCGGGGGAGGAAATGAGCAGTTCTTC.